The 22 T cell receptor beta chains listed next were all sequenced from one sample in a study of circulating and synovial CD4+ cells in juvenile arthritis. Method: immunoSEQ multiplex PCR; TCRdb's copy keeps in-frame clones and lacks some. The sample comprises tens of thousands of clones, 90% to 95% of which are singletons, and around 0.15% rests with the top ten. Sequencing input: CD4+ T cells from blood. The receptors here all came from a human donor with juvenile idiopathic arthritis.

The genes are TRBV7-9 and TRBJ2-7; 7 positions match TRBD1. V lost 3 bases and J lost 1; bases outside the gene matches: 6. Germline V gives CDR1 SEHNR, CDR2 FQNEAQ (reference sequence). The CDR3 extends over 15 amino acids. The CDR3 nucleotides are TGTGCCAGCAGCTTTGGCAGGGGGATTTCCTACGAGCAGTACTTC. Protein product: CASSFGRGISYEQYF. Full variable domain (rest looked up from reference TRBV7-9 and TRBJ2-7): DTGVSQNPRHKITKRGQNVTFRCDPISEHNRLYWYRQTLGQGPEFLTYFQNEAQLEKSRLLSDRFSAERPKGSFSTLEIQRTEQGDSAMYLCASSFGRGISYEQYFGPGTRLTVT.

This chain uses TRBV4-2 with TRBJ1-4, with D uncertain. This CDR3 spans 14 amino acids. Germline V CDR1 and CDR2: LGHNA, YNFKEQ. Trimming removed 1 base from V and 4 bases from J, with 7 bases in between. Written as DNA, the CDR3 is TGTGCCAGCAGCCAAGCAGTTGGTAATGAAAAACTGTTTTTT. Residues: CASSQAVGNEKLFF.

V usage is TRBV7-3 and J usage is TRBJ2-3; weak D call: TRBD1 (8 bases). The germline CDR1 and CDR2 sequences are SGHTA and FQGTGA. Trimming removed 1 base from V and 3 bases from J, with 14 bases in between. The CDR3 length is 16 residues. In DNA form, the CDR3 reads TGTGCCAGCAGCTTAAGGACAGGGCGGGGGACAGATACGCAGTATTTT. Its protein product is CASSLRTGRGTDTQYF.

The genes are TRBV18 and TRBJ1-2, with TRBD1 matching 8 bases. Germline V gene sequence: CDR1 KGHSH, CDR2 LQKENI. V was clipped by 5 bases and J by 5 bases; unmatched bases: 4. The CDR3 consists of 13 residues. CDR3 bases: TGTGCCAGCTCATCGGACAGGGCGTATGGCTACACCTTC. Amino acid sequence: CASSSDRAYGYTF.

This clone was counted between two and nine times. The chain joins TRBV5-4 to TRBJ2-7; no reliable D call. With 2 bases removed from V and 6 bases from J, the gap between germline ends came to 6 bases. CDR3 length equals 11 residues. The germline gives CDR1 SGHNT, CDR2 YYREEE (reference sequence). The CDR3 DNA sequence: TGTGCCAGCAGCTTTCGTAGCGAGCAGTACTTC. Its translation is CASSFRSEQYF.

This chain links TRBV28 with TRBJ2-5; 8 positions match TRBD2. Germline CDR1 is MDHEN and CDR2 is SYDVKM. After removal of 6 bases from V and 4 bases from J, the junction contained 19 bases not matched to a gene. CDR3 length equals 18 residues. CDR3 protein: CASSSGTRSGAYLETQYF. CDR3 in DNA: TGTGCCAGCAGCTCCGGGACCCGTAGCGGGGCCTATTTAGAGACCCAGTACTTC.

The chain joins TRBV11-3 to TRBJ2-3; 8 bases align to TRBD1. The CDR3 loop spans 14 amino acids. The V segment lost 5 bases and the J segment 0 bases; nucleotides outside the gene matches: 1. From germline, CDR1 is SGHNT and CDR2 YENEEA. The CDR3 DNA is TGTGCCAGCAGCCGGGACAGGAGCACAGATACGCAGTATTTT. It is translated as CASSRDRSTDTQYF.

The rearrangement uses TRBV30 and TRBJ1-6, with D unclear. Germline loops: CDR1 GTSNPN, CDR2 SVGIG (reference sequence). With 4 bases removed from V and 9 bases from J, the gap between germline ends came to 13 bases. CDR3 size: 13 residues. CDR3 in amino acids: CAWMSGWSSPLHF. Written as DNA, the CDR3 is TGTGCCTGGATGTCCGGGTGGAGTTCACCCCTCCACTTT.

CDR3 protein: CASSSTGFGQPQHF. CDR3 DNA sequence: TGTGCCAGTAGTTCGACAGGGTTTGGTCAGCCCCAGCATTTT. This chain joins TRBV19 and TRBJ1-5; 7 bases are shared with TRBD1. The CDR3 loop spans 14 amino acids. Germline-derived CDR1 and CDR2 are LNHDA and SQIVND (reference sequence). V lost 5 bases and J lost 6; bases outside the gene matches: 7.

Only one count was recorded for this clone. V is TRBV21-1 and J is TRBJ2-2; no DNA check was done on the table's D call, TRBD2. TRBV21-1 is recorded as a pseudogene. The CDR3 sequence is 18 residues long. The CDR3 reads CASSKGPVVRENTGELFF. CDR3 bases: TGTGCCAGCAGCAAAGGCCCTGTGGTACGGGAGAACACCGGGGAGCTGTTTTTT.

V gene TRBV4-2 combines with J gene TRBJ1-4; D gene unclear. The CDR3 is 11 residues long. V dropped 8 bases and J dropped 5 bases, with 6 bases sitting between them. Germline V gives CDR1 LGHNA, CDR2 YNFKEQ. This CDR3 is CASGGNEKLFF. CDR3 DNA: TGTGCCAGCGGAGGGAATGAAAAACTGTTTTTT.

The rearrangement links TRBV2 to TRBJ1-1, with 9 bases fitting TRBD1. This CDR3 spans 13 amino acids. Germline CDR1 SNHLY, CDR2 FYNNEI. Trimming removed 10 bases from V and 2 bases from J; junction bases left unmatched: 5. The CDR3 DNA is TGTGCCAACAGGGGGCACCCCAACACTGAAGCTTTCTTT. This gives the protein CANRGHPNTEAFF.

The rearrangement uses TRBV5-4 and TRBJ2-7, with a weak D call TRBD1 (5 bases). With 1 base removed from V and 3 bases from J, the gap between germline ends came to 14 bases. The CDR3 runs 15 residues. CDR1 SGHNT and CDR2 YYREEE come from the germline V gene (reference sequence). Here the CDR3 DNA reads TGTGCCAGCAGCTTGTGGGCAGGGTACTTCTACGAGCAGTACTTC. This translates into CASSLWAGYFYEQYF.

This chain connects TRBV11-2 to TRBJ1-2; 7 nucleotides align to TRBD1. Trimming took 5 bases from V and 2 from J; bases not matched to a gene: 2. This CDR3 has 13 residues. Germline V gene sequence: CDR1 SGHAT, CDR2 FQNNGV. CDR3 residues: CASSPDRNYGYTF. Here the CDR3 DNA reads TGTGCCAGCAGCCCGGACAGGAACTATGGCTACACCTTC.

The rearrangement uses TRBV6-6 and TRBJ1-5, with TRBD1 matching 9 bases. J gave up 6 bases and V 11 bases, and 8 bases lay outside the gene matches. Looked up from germline, CDR1 is MNHNY and CDR2 is SVGAGI (reference sequence). The CDR3 extends over 13 amino acids. This CDR3 reads CAVDRGYSQPQHF. In nucleotides, the CDR3 is TGTGCCGTAGACAGGGGGTACTCTCAGCCCCAGCATTTT.

This rearrangement joins TRBV28 to TRBJ2-6; no reliable D call. This CDR3 has 14 residues. V was pared by 3 bases and J by 0 bases, with 3 bases between. In germline, CDR1 is MDHEN, CDR2 SYDVKM. CDR3 loop: CASSFLSGANVLTF. CDR3 nucleotide sequence: TGTGCCAGCAGTTTCCTCTCTGGGGCCAACGTCCTGACTTTC. The entire variable domain, with the rest obtained from reference TRBV28 and TRBJ2-6, is as follows: DVKVTQSSRYLVKRTGEKVFLECVQDMDHENMFWYRQDPGLGLRLIYFSYDVKMKEKGDIPEGYSVSREKKERFSLILESASTNQTSMYLCASSFLSGANVLTFGAGSRLTVL.

This clone was seen only once. This chain uses TRBV27 with TRBJ2-5, with D possibly matching TRBD2 (6 bases). Looked up from germline, CDR1 is MNHEY and CDR2 is SMNVEV (reference sequence). The V end was cut by 5 bases, the J end by 4 bases, with 14 bases between. The CDR3 sequence is 14 residues long. CDR3 DNA sequence: TGTGCCAGCAGTAGGAGAGGGCGGGGAGAGACCCAGTACTTC. Amino acids: CASSRRGRGETQYF.

This chain uses TRBV2 with TRBJ1-1; 9 bases agree with TRBD1. Germline V gene lookup returns CDR1 SNHLY and CDR2 FYNNEI. Unmatched junction bases numbered 5, after V lost 7 bases and J lost 5 bases. This CDR3 region has 13 residues. For the CDR3, the DNA is TGTGCCAGCATGAGTGACAGGGGGACTGAAGCTTTCTTT. This codes for CASMSDRGTEAFF.

This chain joins TRBV6-6 and TRBJ2-1, with 7 bases lining up with TRBD2. The trim removed 2 bases at V and 3 bases at J, leaving 4 bases unmatched. The CDR3 consists of 15 residues. CDR1 is MNHNY, CDR2 SVGAGI, per germline (reference sequence). In nucleotides, the CDR3 is TGTGCCAGCAGTTACGGACTAGGAGGCTACAATGAGCAGTTCTTC. Translation: CASSYGLGGYNEQFF.

The rearrangement joins TRBV18 to TRBJ2-7, with D possibly matching TRBD1 (6 bases). CDR3 size: 13 residues. V was pared by 3 bases and J by 2 bases, with 8 bases between. Germline-derived CDR1 and CDR2 are KGHSH and LQKENI. Here the CDR3 DNA reads TGTGCCAGCTCACCCACAGGGACCTACGAGCAGTACTTC. Protein: CASSPTGTYEQYF.

This clone was seen more than once but under ten times. The V call is TRBV7-2, the J call TRBJ2-5, with a weak D call TRBD2 (5 bases). The V gene's germline CDR1 is SGHTA and CDR2 FQGNSA. This CDR3 is built from 14 residues. V gave up 5 bases and J gave up 5 bases, with 15 bases separating them. CDR3 in amino acids: CASSPRTRRETQYF. The CDR3 nucleotides read TGTGCCAGCAGCCCCCGGACCCGGAGGGAGACCCAGTACTTC. The full variable domain, completed using reference TRBV7-2 and TRBJ2-5, is GAGVSQSPSNKVTEKGKDVELRCDPISGHTALYWYRQSLGQGLEFLIYFQGNSAPDKSGLPSDRFSAERTGGSVSTLTIQRTQQEDSAVYLCASSPRTRRETQYFGPGTRLLVL.

The chain links TRBV27 to TRBJ2-1; 13 bases map to TRBD2. After removal of 5 bases from V and 9 bases from J, the junction contained 7 bases not matched to a gene. This CDR3 is 15 amino acids long. Germline V CDR1 and CDR2: MNHEY, SMNVEV (reference sequence). In DNA form, the CDR3 reads TGTGCCAGCAGTGTAACTAGCGGGAGGGCCGGTGAGCAGTTCTTC. Its translation is CASSVTSGRAGEQFF.